The 15 T cell receptor beta chains below come from one sample, sequenced in a study of T-cell memory formation after mild COVID-19. TCRdb called the 5' RACE reads again in MiXCR, with one record for every CDR3 protein. This table holds about 140,000 distinct CDR3 sequences, about 14% found once. The sequenced material came from PBMCs or a T cell subset sorted from them (not recorded which). The receptors shown here come from an adult woman who had mild COVID-19 (a few samples of this study predate the infection). Cell type and time point are not known.

The CDR3 DNA is TGTGCCAGCAGCGAGGGGGGCCTTGAAGCTTTCTTT. Its protein is CASSEGGLEAFF. The chain is built from TRBV25-1 and TRBJ1-1; D may be TRBD1 (6 bases). The CDR3 has 12 amino acids. V was cut by 6 bases and J by 7 bases, with 12 bases left in between. Germline CDR1 is MGHDK and CDR2 is SYGVNS. Looking up the rest from reference TRBV25-1 and TRBJ1-1 gives the full variable domain: EADIYQTPRYLVIGTGKKITLECSQTMGHDKMYWYQQDPGMELHLIHYSYGVNSTEKGDLSSESTVSRIRTEHFPLTLESARPSHTSQYLCASSEGGLEAFFGQGTRLTVV.

The chain is built from TRBV19 and TRBJ1-1; D might be TRBD1 (5 bases). Trimming stripped 6 bases from V and 1 base from J, with 9 bases between. Germline V CDR1 and CDR2: LNHDA, SQIVND (reference sequence). There are 13 residues in the CDR3. CDR3 in amino acids: CASRATENTEAFF. The CDR3 nucleotides read TGTGCCAGTAGAGCGACAGAGAACACTGAAGCTTTCTTT.

This clonotype was seen only a few times. This chain connects TRBV21-1 to TRBJ1-4. TRBV21-1 is a documented pseudogene. The CDR3 sequence is 14 residues long. The CDR3 region is CASSRRDNNEKLFF. The CDR3 bases are TGTGCCAGCAGCCGGAGGGACAATAATGAAAAACTGTTTTTT.

The rearrangement uses TRBV7-3 and TRBJ2-3, with 9 positions matching TRBD2. This CDR3 has 16 residues. The V and J ends lost 5 bases and 0 bases, in that order; junction bases with no gene match: 6. Germline CDR1 SGHTA, CDR2 FQGTGA. The CDR3 DNA is TGTGCCAGCAGCGATATAGCGGGGGAAAGCACAGATACGCAGTATTTT. This sequence encodes CASSDIAGESTDTQYF.

The J gene is TRBJ1-2, the V gene TRBV12-1; the table calls TRBD1, which could not be checked here. TRBV12-1 corresponds to a pseudogene. This CDR3 is built from 14 residues. The CDR3: CASSFASTGASYTF. CDR3 bases: TGTGCCAGCAGCTTTGCATCGACAGGGGCGAGCTACACCTTC.

This clonotype has more than one count but fewer than ten. This chain uses TRBV12-3 or TRBV12-4 with TRBJ2-5; 8 nucleotides align to TRBD1. The CDR3 is made up of 14 amino acids. After removal of 6 bases from V and 3 bases from J, the junction contained 6 bases not matched to a gene. The CDR3 bases are TGTGCCAGCAGCCCTGCGACAGGGGAAGAGACCCAGTACTTC. The encoded protein is CASSPATGEETQYF.

The chain joins TRBV7-6 to TRBJ2-5; TRBD1 is a possible D gene (6 bases). Trimming shortened V by 1 base and J by 5 bases, and 14 bases separated the two germline ends. Germline lookup yields CDR1 SGHVS and CDR2 FNYEAQ. CDR3 size: 15 residues. CDR3 sequence reads: CASSLDTGPWETQYF. For the CDR3, the DNA is TGTGCCAGCAGCTTAGATACAGGGCCCTGGGAGACCCAGTACTTC. The full variable domain, in which reference TRBV7-6 and TRBJ2-5 provide the parts outside the CDR3, is GAGVSQSPRYKVTKRGQDVALRCDPISGHVSLYWYRQALGQGPEFLTYFNYEAQQDKSGLPNDRFSAERPEGSISTLTIQRTEQRDSAMYRCASSLDTGPWETQYFGPGTRLLVL.

V usage is TRBV24-1 and J usage is TRBJ2-7; D is uncertain. The V gene's germline CDR1 is KGHDR and CDR2 SFDVKD. Between the trimmed V and J ends, which lost 4 bases and 0 bases, there was a span of 6 bases. This CDR3 is 13 amino acids long. CDR3 loop: CATSDPVSYEQYF. CDR3 coding DNA: TGTGCCACCAGTGACCCGGTCTCCTACGAGCAGTACTTC.

This clonotype was recorded a few times. The V call is TRBV5-8, the J call TRBJ1-2; 7 bases are shared with TRBD1. V lost 1 base, J lost 4 bases, and 7 bases stayed unmatched. CDR1 is SGHTS, CDR2 YDEGEE, per germline. CDR3 length: 15 residues. Written as DNA, the CDR3 is TGTGCCAGCAGCTTGTTACTCCAGGGGGGCTATGGCTACACCTTC. It specifies CASSLLLQGGYGYTF.

Only a few counts were recorded for this clonotype. The CDR3 is CASSRPGQVYEQYF. The CDR3 DNA is TGTGCCAGCAGCCGTCCGGGACAGGTCTACGAGCAGTACTTC. V and J are TRBV7-8 and TRBJ2-7; TRBD1 agrees at 8 bases. The germline V gene encodes CDR1 SGHVS and CDR2 FQNEAQ. There are 14 residues in the CDR3. Germline trimming cut 5 bases from V and 3 bases from J; bases unmatched to any gene: 6.

This clonotype was detected a few times. CDR3 region: CASSLEGGRNYNEQFF. The CDR3 nucleotides read TGTGCCAGCAGCTTAGAGGGGGGTAGAAACTACAATGAGCAGTTCTTC. The chain combines TRBV7-8 with TRBJ2-1; D is perhaps TRBD1 or TRBD2 (6 bases each). The V end was cut by 1 base, the J end by 3 bases, with 13 bases between. Germline V gene lookup returns CDR1 SGHVS and CDR2 FQNEAQ. The CDR3 extends over 16 amino acids. Full variable domain (missing parts from reference TRBV7-8 and TRBJ2-1): GAGVSQSPRYKVAKRGQDVALRCDPISGHVSLFWYQQALGQGPEFLTYFQNEAQLDKSGLPSDRFFAERPEGSVSTLKIQRTQQEDSAVYLCASSLEGGRNYNEQFFGPGTRLTVL.

There are a few counts of this clonotype. This chain's CDR3 is CASRNMGHDNSGNTIYF. DNA for the CDR3: TGTGCCAGCAGAAATATGGGACACGATAACTCTGGAAACACCATATATTTT. The chain employs TRBV12-3 or TRBV12-4 and TRBJ1-3; D possibly corresponds to TRBD1 (6 bases). The CDR3 spans 17 residues. The V and J ends lost 6 bases and 0 bases respectively, with 18 bases between them.

V gene TRBV5-1 combines with J gene TRBJ2-1; a weak D match, TRBD2 (6 bases). This CDR3 is 21 amino acids long. Trimming stripped 0 bases from V and 9 bases from J, with 34 bases between. Germline V gene lookup returns CDR1 SGHRS and CDR2 YFSETQ. The CDR3 sequence: CASSLAYSILHRDSRRGEQFF. The CDR3 nucleotides read TGCGCCAGCAGCTTGGCCTACTCGATCCTCCACCGGGACTCACGGCGAGGTGAGCAGTTCTTC.

This clonotype was observed a few times. The J gene is TRBJ2-5, the V gene TRBV6-6; D unclear. The CDR3 consists of 15 residues. Germline lookup yields CDR1 MNHNY and CDR2 SVGAGI (reference sequence). Trimming shortened V by 7 bases and J by 2 bases, and 17 bases separated the two germline ends. This CDR3 is CASKYSNWGQETQYF. In DNA form, the CDR3 reads TGTGCCAGCAAATACTCCAACTGGGGACAAGAGACCCAGTACTTC.

The rearrangement links TRBV2 to TRBJ2-3, with 14 bases aligning to TRBD2. Trimming took 4 bases from V and 2 from J; bases not matched to a gene: 2. The germline gives CDR1 SNHLY, CDR2 FYNNEI. The CDR3 contains 16 residues. CDR3 bases: TGTGCCAGCAGTGGACTAGCGGGGGGGCTCACAGATACGCAGTATTTT. This sequence encodes CASSGLAGGLTDTQYF.